Listed below are T cell receptor beta chains from one sample, sequenced in a study of early T cells in non-severe SARS-CoV-2 infection. TCRdb passed the 5' RACE reads through MiXCR, listing each CDR3 protein once. This sample has tens of thousands of distinct CDR3 sequences; approximately 4.1% occur once, and the top ten carry about 9.1%. Sequencing used whole blood. These receptors were collected from an adult who was a healthcare worker with PCR-confirmed SARS-CoV-2 infection or an uninfected control (not recorded which). CDR3s include the opening cysteine and the closing phenylalanine or tryptophan. A D gene is named only where the DNA matches it firmly. Clone size appears in some rows only: once, few, many, or a class for an expanded clone.

clone size	D gene	V gene	J gene	CDR3 length	CDR3 protein	CDR3 DNA
many	-	TRBV7-9	TRBJ1-2	16	CASSLSGGERIYGYTF	TGTGCCAGCAGCTTGAGCGGGGGCGAGCGGATTTATGGCTACACCTTC
-	-	TRBV27	TRBJ2-1	13	CASSSDLDNEQFF	TGTGCCAGCAGCTCGGACTTGGACAATGAGCAGTTCTTC
many	TRBD2	TRBV10-3	TRBJ2-3	15	CAISFSGDSTDTQYF	TGTGCCATCAGCTTTAGCGGGGATAGCACAGATACGCAGTATTTT
many	-	TRBV20-1	TRBJ2-7	14	CSARGGGFSYEQYF	TGCAGTGCTAGAGGTGGCGGATTCTCCTACGAGCAGTACTTC
many	TRBD1	TRBV10-3	TRBJ2-5	14	CAISRPGGQETQYF	TGTGCCATCAGTCGGCCAGGGGGCCAAGAGACCCAGTACTTC
many	-	TRBV12-3/TRBV12-4	TRBJ2-7	13	CASSRDTTYEQYF	TGTGCCAGCAGCCGCGACACGACCTACGAGCAGTACTTC
many	TRBD1	TRBV12-5	TRBJ2-1	17	CASGLVLGTGPNNEQFF	TGTGCTAGTGGTTTGGTATTGGGGACAGGCCCTAACAATGAGCAGTTCTTC
many	-	TRBV12-3/TRBV12-4	TRBJ2-1	14	CASSLTNEYNEQFF	TGTGCCAGCAGTTTGACGAACGAATACAATGAGCAGTTCTTC
few	-	TRBV29-1	TRBJ2-7	11	CSVSGTLEQYF	TGCAGCGTTTCCGGGACGCTCGAGCAGTACTTC
few	TRBD2	TRBV7-2	TRBJ2-1	15	CASSLFSGSYNEQFF	TGTGCCAGCAGCTTATTCAGCGGGAGCTACAATGAGCAGTTCTTC
few	-	TRBV29-1	TRBJ2-3	14	CSVEQGIGTDTQYF	TGCAGCGTTGAGCAGGGGATCGGCACAGATACGCAGTATTTT
many	-	TRBV7-2	TRBJ2-1	16	CASSLTAAITYNEQFF	TGTGCCAGCAGCTTAACGGCGGCTATCACCTACAATGAGCAGTTCTTC
many	-	TRBV6-2/TRBV6-3	TRBJ1-1	16	CASSPWTAETNTEAFF	TGTGCCAGCAGCCCCTGGACGGCGGAAACCAACACTGAAGCTTTCTTT
-	-	TRBV7-2	TRBJ2-3	16	CASSLGVQARTDTQYF	TGTGCCAGCAGCTTAGGTGTACAGGCCCGCACAGATACGCAGTATTTT
many	TRBD2	TRBV12-3/TRBV12-4	TRBJ2-2	18	CASSTGLAGVGNTGELFF	TGTGCCAGCAGCACGGGACTAGCGGGAGTGGGGAACACCGGGGAGCTGTTTTTT
many	TRBD1	TRBV4-3	TRBJ2-3	15	CASSLWTGDTDTQYF	TGCGCCAGCAGCCTGTGGACAGGAGATACAGATACGCAGTATTTT
many	-	TRBV5-1	TRBJ1-1	12	CASSPEYGEAFF	TGCGCCAGCAGCCCCGAATATGGTGAAGCTTTCTTT
many	-	TRBV5-1	TRBJ2-7	15	CASSLNLAVPGEQYF	TGCGCCAGCAGCTTGAATTTAGCGGTCCCGGGCGAGCAGTACTTC
many	-	TRBV19	TRBJ2-7	16	CASSIQSYATRYEQYF	TGTGCCAGTAGTATCCAGTCCTACGCTACACGCTACGAGCAGTACTTC
many	-	TRBV7-9	TRBJ2-1	15	CASSPDRTLYNEQFF	TGTGCCAGCAGCCCCGACAGGACTCTCTACAATGAGCAGTTCTTC
many	-	TRBV10-3	TRBJ2-2	13	CAISDRGPGELFF	TGTGCCATCAGTGACCGGGGACCCGGGGAGCTGTTTTTT
few	-	TRBV27	TRBJ2-1	13	CASSPERASEQFF	TGTGCCAGCAGCCCCGAACGGGCTTCTGAGCAGTTCTTC
many	-	TRBV4-3	TRBJ1-5	15	CASSQDPQINQPQHF	TGCGCCAGCAGCCAAGATCCTCAGATTAATCAGCCCCAGCATTTT
-	TRBD2	TRBV7-2	TRBJ2-1	12	CASNQREGEQFF	TGTGCCAGCAACCAGCGGGAGGGTGAGCAGTTCTTC
many	-	TRBV7-9	TRBJ1-1	13	CASSLEVNTEAFF	TGTGCCAGCAGCTTAGAAGTGAACACTGAAGCTTTCTTT
-	-	TRBV7-2	TRBJ2-3	14	CASSPTMGADTQYF	TGTGCCAGCAGCCCAACCATGGGAGCAGATACGCAGTATTTT
many	-	TRBV19	TRBJ2-3	13	CASNLGGTDTQYF	TGTGCCAGTAACCTAGGGGGCACAGATACGCAGTATTTT
many	-	TRBV28	TRBJ2-7	14	CASSLGTADYEQYF	TGTGCCAGCAGTTTAGGGACTGCCGACTACGAGCAGTACTTC
many	-	TRBV18	TRBJ2-7	14	CASSPPSIENEQYF	TGTGCCAGCTCACCACCAAGTATTGAGAACGAGCAGTACTTC
-	-	TRBV20-1	TRBJ2-3	15	CSARRPTGSTDTQYF	TGCAGTGCTAGGCGGCCGACAGGTAGCACAGATACGCAGTATTTT
many	TRBD2	TRBV28	TRBJ2-3	15	CASSPSGLATDTQYF	TGTGCCAGCAGCCCTAGCGGGTTGGCCACAGATACGCAGTATTTT
many	TRBD1	TRBV10-2	TRBJ2-7	19	CASSELPKLTRQGNYEQYF	TGCGCCAGCAGTGAGTTGCCCAAACTGACTCGACAGGGGAACTACGAGCAGTACTTC
many	-	TRBV5-6	TRBJ1-1	15	CASSFIGTTNTEAFF	TGTGCCAGCAGCTTTATTGGGACAACGAACACTGAAGCTTTCTTT
many	TRBD1	TRBV7-9	TRBJ2-1	17	CASSLEYGGQAYNEQFF	TGTGCCAGCAGCTTAGAGTATGGCGGACAGGCTTACAATGAGCAGTTCTTC
many	TRBD1	TRBV3-1	TRBJ2-1	18	CASSQDTPDRGRDNEQFF	TGTGCCAGCAGCCAAGATACCCCGGACAGGGGCCGCGACAATGAGCAGTTCTTC
many	TRBD2	TRBV7-6	TRBJ2-5	12	CASSQRGETQYF	TGTGCCAGCAGTCAGCGGGGGGAGACCCAGTACTTC
many	-	TRBV29-1	TRBJ2-5	14	CSVEALRLQETQYF	TGCAGCGTTGAAGCCCTTAGGCTCCAAGAGACCCAGTACTTC
many	TRBD2	TRBV20-1	TRBJ2-3	14	CSARAGGPTDTQYF	TGCAGTGCTAGAGCGGGAGGGCCGACAGATACGCAGTATTTT
many	TRBD1	TRBV18	TRBJ1-1	12	CASSLGQDEAFF	TGTGCCAGCTCACTAGGACAGGACGAAGCTTTCTTT
-	TRBD2	TRBV9	TRBJ2-1	21	CASSVSAGLAGPKGSRNEQFF	TGTGCCAGCAGCGTTTCAGCAGGTCTAGCGGGACCAAAGGGGTCACGAAATGAGCAGTTCTTC
many	TRBD1	TRBV20-1	TRBJ2-1	14	CSASKTGGYNEQFF	TGCAGTGCTAGTAAGACAGGGGGTTACAATGAGCAGTTCTTC
many	-	TRBV15	TRBJ1-1	14	CATNPGSPPHEAFF	TGTGCCACCAATCCGGGCTCCCCCCCACATGAAGCTTTCTTT
many	-	TRBV7-9	TRBJ2-5	15	CASSLGGGLQETQYF	TGTGCCAGCAGCTTAGGGGGCGGACTCCAAGAGACCCAGTACTTC
-	-	TRBV6-1	TRBJ2-3	14	CASSEATRGGTQYF	TGTGCCAGCAGTGAAGCGACTAGGGGAGGCACGCAGTATTTT
many	-	TRBV10-3	TRBJ2-1	14	CAITRGNSYNEQFF	TGTGCCATCACCCGAGGCAACTCCTACAATGAGCAGTTCTTC
many	TRBD2	TRBV29-1	TRBJ2-2	12	CSGAGGTGELFF	TGCAGCGGGGCGGGGGGCACCGGGGAGCTGTTTTTT
-	-	TRBV24-1	TRBJ2-2	13	CATSGTGPGELFF	TGTGCCACCAGCGGAACAGGTCCCGGGGAGCTGTTTTTT
-	-	TRBV2	TRBJ1-4	13	CASKRPLTEKLFF	TGTGCCAGCAAAAGACCCCTAACTGAAAAACTGTTTTTT
many	-	TRBV9	TRBJ2-7	14	CASSVGQFSYEQYF	TGTGCCAGCAGCGTAGGACAGTTCTCCTACGAGCAGTACTTC
many	-	TRBV7-9	TRBJ1-4	13	CASTMPAGEKLFF	TGTGCCAGCACAATGCCGGCCGGGGAAAAACTGTTTTTT
many	TRBD2	TRBV4-1	TRBJ2-5	15	CASSQGSGRVETQYF	TGCGCCAGCAGCCAAGGGAGCGGGAGGGTGGAGACCCAGTACTTC
many	-	TRBV6-2/TRBV6-3	TRBJ1-2	11	CASSYTSGYTF	TGTGCCAGCAGTTACACATCTGGCTACACCTTC
many	TRBD1	TRBV27	TRBJ1-2	15	CASSTGQGAYYGYTF	TGTGCCAGCAGTACAGGACAGGGCGCATACTATGGCTACACCTTC
many	-	TRBV6-5	TRBJ1-5	13	CASSYRTGTPQHF	TGTGCCAGCAGTTATCGCACAGGGACGCCCCAGCATTTT
many	-	TRBV10-3	TRBJ1-1	15	CAISEGTGLNTEAFF	TGTGCCATCAGTGAGGGGACGGGGCTGAACACTGAAGCTTTCTTT
many	-	TRBV4-3	TRBJ2-1	15	CASSQASLGYNEQFF	TGCGCCAGCAGCCAAGCCTCACTAGGGTACAATGAGCAGTTCTTC
-	-	TRBV10-3	TRBJ1-1	13	CAISEDRNTEAFF	TGTGCCATCAGTGAGGACAGGAACACTGAAGCTTTCTTT
many	-	TRBV10-3	TRBJ2-5	17	CAISEFKRVEGQETQYF	TGTGCCATCAGTGAGTTCAAAAGGGTCGAGGGACAAGAGACCCAGTACTTC